Only one count was recorded for the clone carrying this T cell receptor (beta chain). The antigen is not known. This may come from a read error, since a much larger clone is one base off. The CDR3 loop spans 18 amino acids. J lost 7 bases, V lost 6 bases, and 22 bases had no gene match. Looked up from germline, CDR1 is MNHEY and CDR2 is SMNVEV (reference sequence). The data stem from a study of glioma-infiltrating T cells. TCR alpha and beta CDR3 regions were amplified from RNA using iRepertoire nested multiplex PCR. TCRdb processed the multiplex PCR reads anew with MiXCR; each CDR3 protein has one entry. The repertoire includes around 350,000 distinct CDR3 sequences, 41% of them detected once, and 12% sits in the top ten. Whole-study results and caveats: Only very few CDR3 sequences appeared in both tissue and blood. Above-expected tissue-blood divergence occurred in all gliomas, most in low-grade ones.

The sample taken for sequencing was glioma tissue, nonneoplastic brain tissue, or PBMCs (not recorded which). The sequence was obtained from a human donor with low-grade glioma or glioblastoma, undergoing nonglioma brain surgery, or in good health (not recorded which). The chain carries TRBV27 and TRBJ2-7, with 9 bases that match TRBD2. Here the CDR3 reads CASSIRRIAGVLNDEQYF. The CDR3 DNA is TGTGCCAGCAGCATTAGGAGAATAGCGGGAGTGTTAAACGATGAGCAGTACTTC.